Below, one T cell receptor (beta chain) is given with its context. Its specificity is not known. The data belong to a study of T cell responses to AZD1222 COVID-19 vaccine. Overall study results and limits: Reports say nearly half of spike-specific TCRs go after unmutated variant regions. Donors skewed white British and female; clonal diversity was possibly underestimated. Researchers took repertoire samples only after the peak T cell response had come.

Trimming shortened V by 8 bases and J by 4 bases, and 21 bases separated the two germline ends. The length of the CDR3 is 15 residues. CDR1 is MNHEY and CDR2 is SMNVEV in the germline V gene (reference sequence). Doses given second, at about 4 or about 12 weeks, were pooled. Sequencing was performed with immunoSEQ multiplex PCR; in TCRdb, only in-frame clones are kept and a portion is missing. The table shows 150,000 to 200,000 clones, with about nine tenths occurring only once. The rearrangement joins TRBV27 to TRBJ2-7; D is possibly TRBD1 or TRBD2 (6 bases each). Specimen: peripheral blood, collected 28 days after the second AZD1222 dose. The receptor was derived from an adult who received the AZD1222 COVID-19 vaccine. The CDR3 DNA reads TGTGCCAGCCGGGAGTCTGAACAGGGACTTTACGAGCAGTACTTC. Protein: CASRESEQGLYEQYF.